A selection of T cell receptor beta chains follows, all from one sample in a study of shared clonotypes between healthy human individuals. Profiling relied on immunoSEQ multiplex PCR, and the TCRdb table lists in-frame clones only, not all of them. The sample lists about 2.1 million clones, 93% seen once, with more than 1.5% in the top ten. The specimen was naive CD8+ T cells from PBMCs. These receptors all come from a man aged 18 to 30 in good health. Some clones in this sample may be carry-over from other donors' samples. CDR3s include the opening cysteine and the closing phenylalanine or tryptophan. D genes are given only for firm matches. Size is omitted from some rows. Given values are once, few, many or a class for expanded clones.

D gene: .
V gene: TRBV30
J gene: TRBJ1-5
clone size: once
CDR3 DNA: TGTGCCTGGAGTTGGGGGGGGGCTCAGCCCCAGCATTTT
CDR3 protein: CAWSWGGAQPQHF

D gene: TRBD1
V gene: TRBV19
J gene: TRBJ1-2
clone size: few
CDR3 DNA: TGTGCCAGTAGTGCTCATCGAAGGACAGGGCTTGGAAATGGCTACACCTTC
CDR3 protein: CASSAHRRTGLGNGYTF

D gene: .
V gene: TRBV5-5
J gene: TRBJ2-7
clone size: .
CDR3 DNA: TGTGCCAGCAGCTTGGTGGCGGGTAGCGAGCAGTACTTC
CDR3 protein: CASSLVAGSEQYF

D gene: .
V gene: TRBV28
J gene: TRBJ2-7
clone size: .
CDR3 DNA: TGTGCCAGCAGTTTAGCAGGGAACTCCTACGAGCAGTACTTC
CDR3 protein: CASSLAGNSYEQYF

D gene: .
V gene: TRBV19
J gene: TRBJ1-1
clone size: .
CDR3 DNA: TGTGCCAGTAGATGGGCTGTTTTAGGGCACACTGAAGCTTTCTTT
CDR3 protein: CASRWAVLGHTEAFF

D gene: .
V gene: TRBV9
J gene: TRBJ2-1
clone size: .
CDR3 DNA: TGTGCCAGCAGCGTAGAACAGCGGGACAATGAGCAGTTCTTC
CDR3 protein: CASSVEQRDNEQFF

D gene: .
V gene: TRBV19
J gene: TRBJ1-4
clone size: .
CDR3 DNA: TGTGCCAGTAGTATGCCGGGATGGAATGAAAAACTGTTTTTT
CDR3 protein: CASSMPGWNEKLFF

D gene: .
V gene: TRBV30
J gene: TRBJ1-2
clone size: .
CDR3 DNA: TGTGCCTGGAGTGTAGGAATGGGCTACACCTTC
CDR3 protein: CAWSVGMGYTF

D gene: TRBD2
V gene: TRBV2
J gene: TRBJ2-1
clone size: once
CDR3 DNA: TGTGCCAGCAGTGATCCCCGGCGGGAGGAGATGCATGAGCAGTTCTTC
CDR3 protein: CASSDPRREEMHEQFF

D gene: TRBD2
V gene: TRBV7-9
J gene: TRBJ2-2
clone size: .
CDR3 DNA: TGTGCCAGCAGCAAGGGACTAGCGGGAGGTGGCACCGGGGAGCTGTTTTTT
CDR3 protein: CASSKGLAGGGTGELFF

D gene: .
V gene: TRBV6-5
J gene: TRBJ2-1
clone size: .
CDR3 DNA: TGTGCCAGCAGTTACTCGAGGCAGGTTACAAATGAGCAGTTCTTC
CDR3 protein: CASSYSRQVTNEQFF

D gene: .
V gene: TRBV7-9
J gene: TRBJ2-7
clone size: .
CDR3 DNA: TGTGCCAGCAGCTTATCCGCCCCGAGCTCCTACGAGCAGTACTTC
CDR3 protein: CASSLSAPSSYEQYF

D gene: .
V gene: TRBV7-9
J gene: TRBJ2-7
clone size: .
CDR3 DNA: TGCGCCAGCAGCCAAGCCCCCACTCTGCTAGACGAGCAGTACTTC
CDR3 protein: CASSQAPTLLDEQYF

D gene: TRBD2
V gene: TRBV11-2
J gene: TRBJ2-1
clone size: .
CDR3 DNA: TGTGCCAGCAGCCTGGGGGGGACTAGCGCGAATGAGCAGTTCTTC
CDR3 protein: CASSLGGTSANEQFF

D gene: .
V gene: TRBV30
J gene: TRBJ1-6
clone size: .
CDR3 DNA: TGTGCCTGGAGTGTAAATGAGGATTCACCCCTCCACTTT
CDR3 protein: CAWSVNEDSPLHF

D gene: TRBD1
V gene: TRBV4-2
J gene: TRBJ1-4
clone size: .
CDR3 DNA: TGTGCCAGCAGCCAACCTTACCTCGACCCGGGACAGGCAAATATAACTGGCGGAAAACTGTTTTTT
CDR3 protein: CASSQPYLDPGQANITGGKLFF

D gene: TRBD2
V gene: TRBV6-5
J gene: TRBJ2-1
clone size: .
CDR3 DNA: TGTGCCAGCAGTTACGGAGCGGGACTATACAATGAGCAGTTCTTC
CDR3 protein: CASSYGAGLYNEQFF

D gene: TRBD1
V gene: TRBV4-2
J gene: TRBJ2-7
clone size: .
CDR3 DNA: TGTGCCAGCAGCGAGCCGGGACAGAGAGCCGAGGGGCAGTACTTC
CDR3 protein: CASSEPGQRAEGQYF

D gene: TRBD2
V gene: TRBV27
J gene: TRBJ2-1
clone size: .
CDR3 DNA: TGTGCCAGCAGTTACGGGACTAGCCGGGAGCAGTTCTTC
CDR3 protein: CASSYGTSREQFF

D gene: TRBD2
V gene: TRBV27
J gene: TRBJ2-5
clone size: .
CDR3 DNA: TGTGCCAGCAGTTTGTGGCCCCCGGGACTAGCGGGAACGGAGACCCAGTACTTC
CDR3 protein: CASSLWPPGLAGTETQYF

D gene: TRBD2
V gene: TRBV9
J gene: TRBJ2-1
clone size: .
CDR3 DNA: TGTGCCAGCAGCGGGGGACTACCTTACAATGAGCAGTTCTTC
CDR3 protein: CASSGGLPYNEQFF

D gene: .
V gene: TRBV5-5
J gene: TRBJ2-2
clone size: .
CDR3 DNA: TGTGCCAGCAGCTTCTTCAGGGTAGTGGAGCTGTTTTTT
CDR3 protein: CASSFFRVVELFF

D gene: TRBD2
V gene: TRBV28
J gene: TRBJ2-7
clone size: .
CDR3 DNA: TGTGCCAGCAGTTTAAGGCTAGCGGGAGCCGATTCCTACGAGCAGTACTTC
CDR3 protein: CASSLRLAGADSYEQYF

D gene: .
V gene: TRBV6-1
J gene: TRBJ1-5
clone size: .
CDR3 DNA: TGTGCCAGCGGGGGAAGGAATCAGCCCCAGCATTTT
CDR3 protein: CASGGRNQPQHF

D gene: .
V gene: TRBV7-9
J gene: TRBJ2-1
clone size: .
CDR3 DNA: TGTGCCAGCAGCTTACAGGATGAGCAGTTCTTC
CDR3 protein: CASSLQDEQFF

D gene: .
V gene: TRBV4-1
J gene: TRBJ1-5
clone size: .
CDR3 DNA: TGCGCCAGCAGCCAAGAAACGGCCGCCAGCAATCAGCCCCAGCATTTT
CDR3 protein: CASSQETAASNQPQHF

D gene: TRBD2
V gene: TRBV6-4
J gene: TRBJ2-3
clone size: .
CDR3 DNA: TGTGCCAGCAGTGTCCTAGCGGGAGGGCCCCTAGATACGCAGTATTTT
CDR3 protein: CASSVLAGGPLDTQYF

D gene: TRBD1
V gene: TRBV7-9
J gene: TRBJ2-3
clone size: .
CDR3 DNA: TGTGCCAGCAGCTTACCGGGACAGGGGGTGCCAGATACGCAGTATTTT
CDR3 protein: CASSLPGQGVPDTQYF

D gene: .
V gene: TRBV5-1
J gene: TRBJ1-1
clone size: .
CDR3 DNA: TGCGCCAGCAGCCCGGGAGCCCTGGCCACTGAAGCTTTCTTT
CDR3 protein: CASSPGALATEAFF

D gene: TRBD2
V gene: TRBV19
J gene: TRBJ2-5
clone size: .
CDR3 DNA: TGTGCCAGTAGTATAGTGTGGGGAGGGGAGACCCAGTACTTC
CDR3 protein: CASSIVWGGETQYF

D gene: .
V gene: TRBV6-1
J gene: TRBJ2-7
clone size: .
CDR3 DNA: TGTGCCAGCAGTGAAGCGATGGCCTACGAGCAGTACTTC
CDR3 protein: CASSEAMAYEQYF

D gene: .
V gene: TRBV30
J gene: TRBJ2-7
clone size: .
CDR3 DNA: TGTGCCTGGGGTTGGGGTTACGAGCAGTACTTC
CDR3 protein: CAWGWGYEQYF

D gene: .
V gene: TRBV5-6
J gene: TRBJ1-1
clone size: once
CDR3 DNA: TGTGCCAGCAGCCGCCGTTGGGCGGGGGCCACTGAAGCTTTCTTT
CDR3 protein: CASSRRWAGATEAFF

D gene: TRBD2
V gene: TRBV4-3
J gene: TRBJ2-7
clone size: .
CDR3 DNA: TGCGCCAGCAGCCAAGATCGTACACTAGCGGGACCCCCCTACGAGCAGTACTTC
CDR3 protein: CASSQDRTLAGPPYEQYF

D gene: .
V gene: TRBV19
J gene: TRBJ2-3
clone size: .
CDR3 DNA: TGTGCCAGCGGAGAGAGAGGCACAGATACGCAGTATTTT
CDR3 protein: CASGERGTDTQYF

D gene: .
V gene: TRBV29-1
J gene: TRBJ2-2
clone size: .
CDR3 DNA: TGCAGCGTTGTAAGCACCGGGGAGCTGTTTTTT
CDR3 protein: CSVVSTGELFF

D gene: .
V gene: TRBV21-1
J gene: TRBJ2-6
clone size: .
CDR3 DNA: TGTGCCAGCACTAGCGGGAGGGGAGGGGCCAACGTCCTGACTTTC
CDR3 protein: CASTSGRGGANVLTF

D gene: TRBD1
V gene: TRBV9
J gene: TRBJ2-2
clone size: .
CDR3 DNA: TGTGCCAGCGGACAGGGGGCGGTTGAGAACACCGGGGAGCTGTTTTTT
CDR3 protein: CASGQGAVENTGELFF

D gene: TRBD2
V gene: TRBV2
J gene: TRBJ2-3
clone size: .
CDR3 DNA: TGTGCCAGCAGTGAGCGGGAGGCAAGGACAGATACGCAGTATTTT
CDR3 protein: CASSEREARTDTQYF

D gene: .
V gene: TRBV28
J gene: TRBJ2-1
clone size: .
CDR3 DNA: TGTGCCAGCAGTTTCGAGAGGGAAGACAATGAGCAGTTCTTC
CDR3 protein: CASSFEREDNEQFF

D gene: TRBD1
V gene: TRBV13
J gene: TRBJ2-3
clone size: .
CDR3 DNA: TGTGCCAGCAGCCCAGGGGACAGGGCGGACACAGATACGCAGTATTTT
CDR3 protein: CASSPGDRADTDTQYF

D gene: .
V gene: TRBV5-4
J gene: TRBJ1-1
clone size: .
CDR3 DNA: TGTGCCAGCAGCTTGATCGCGGATAATGAAGCTTTCTTT
CDR3 protein: CASSLIADNEAFF

D gene: TRBD2
V gene: TRBV9
J gene: TRBJ2-3
clone size: .
CDR3 DNA: TGTGCCACCTCGATGAGCGGGAGAGCCACAGATACGCAGTATTTT
CDR3 protein: CATSMSGRATDTQYF

D gene: .
V gene: TRBV13
J gene: TRBJ2-5
clone size: .
CDR3 DNA: TGTGCCAGCAGCTTAAGACCAAACCAAGAGACCCAGTACTTC
CDR3 protein: CASSLRPNQETQYF

D gene: .
V gene: TRBV29-1
J gene: TRBJ2-7
clone size: .
CDR3 DNA: TGCAGCGCCAGCTATGGATCCGGAGAGCAGTACTTC
CDR3 protein: CSASYGSGEQYF

D gene: .
V gene: TRBV19
J gene: TRBJ2-2
clone size: .
CDR3 DNA: TGTGCCAGTAGTATCCAGATGGGGAACACCGGGGAGCTGTTTTTT
CDR3 protein: CASSIQMGNTGELFF

D gene: .
V gene: TRBV5-6
J gene: TRBJ2-4
clone size: .
CDR3 DNA: TGTGCCAGCAGCTTGGACGCAAAAAACATTCAGTACTTC
CDR3 protein: CASSLDAKNIQYF

D gene: TRBD1
V gene: TRBV19
J gene: TRBJ1-1
clone size: .
CDR3 DNA: TGTGCCAGTAGCCCGGGACAGACGAACACTGAAGCTTTCTTT
CDR3 protein: CASSPGQTNTEAFF

D gene: .
V gene: TRBV27
J gene: TRBJ2-7
clone size: .
CDR3 DNA: TGTGCCAGCAGTCATGCCCCAGGGTACGAGCAGTACTTC
CDR3 protein: CASSHAPGYEQYF

D gene: TRBD1
V gene: TRBV4-3
J gene: TRBJ2-7
clone size: .
CDR3 DNA: TGCGCCAGCAGCCAAGGACAGGGGGGCCACGAGCAGTACTTC
CDR3 protein: CASSQGQGGHEQYF

D gene: .
V gene: TRBV6-1
J gene: TRBJ2-3
clone size: once
CDR3 DNA: TGTGCCAGCAGTGAAATGGGCCCGGGTGGGGATACGCAGTATTTT
CDR3 protein: CASSEMGPGGDTQYF

D gene: .
V gene: TRBV11-2
J gene: TRBJ2-7
clone size: .
CDR3 DNA: TGTGCCAGCAGCCCGCCGGGACTTTGGGGCGAGCAGTACTTC
CDR3 protein: CASSPPGLWGEQYF

D gene: TRBD1
V gene: TRBV18
J gene: TRBJ1-5
clone size: once
CDR3 DNA: TGTGCCAGCTCCCATGGACAGGGAGATAGCAATCAGCCCCAGCATTTT
CDR3 protein: CASSHGQGDSNQPQHF

D gene: .
V gene: TRBV11-2
J gene: TRBJ1-2
clone size: .
CDR3 DNA: TGTGCAGTGACTAACTATGGCTACACCTTC
CDR3 protein: CAVTNYGYTF

D gene: .
V gene: TRBV7-9
J gene: TRBJ2-1
clone size: .
CDR3 DNA: TGTGCCAGCAGCTCTCTTATAGCGGCTTCCTACAATGAGCAGTTCTTC
CDR3 protein: CASSSLIAASYNEQFF